The subject of this entry is one TCR beta chain. This CDR3 spans 15 amino acids. V dropped 6 bases and J dropped 0; count of bases not matched to a gene: 3. The data were obtained in a study of T cells in Graves' hyperthyroidism and ophthalmopathy. Template material for amplifying TCR beta CDR3 regions consisted of RNA transcripts. The HTBI set primed first-round TCR CDR3 RT-PCR. TCRdb redid the calling of the multiplex PCR reads with MiXCR, one entry per CDR3 protein. Among about 580,000 distinct CDR3 sequences listed, roughly 14% were seen once. The receptor's source is a woman in her 30s with Graves' hyperthyroidism that later progressed to Graves' ophthalmopathy. V and J are TRBV12-3 or TRBV12-4 and TRBJ2-3, with 10 bases matching TRBD2. Sequencing was performed on blood. The CDR3, as DNA: TGTGCCAGCAGGGGGACTAGCGAGAGCACAGATACGCAGTATTTT. Amino acids: CASRGTSESTDTQYF.